Following are 13 T cell receptor beta chains from one sample sequenced in a study of blood T cell repertoires in COVID-19. Only in-frame clones appear in the TCRdb table, and some are missing; sequencing was by immunoSEQ multiplex PCR. The sample yields around 200,000 clones, 83% seen once. The material sequenced was peripheral blood. Receptors originate from a woman under 40 with COVID-19, enrolled during active disease.

This sequence joins TRBV14 and TRBJ2-7; D is possibly TRBD1 (6 bases). The germline V and J ends were trimmed by 0 bases and 1 base, with 13 bases remaining between them. CDR1 and CDR2 (germline): SGHDN, FVKESK. The CDR3 spans 16 residues. The CDR3 spells CASSQEWGTHSYEQYF. CDR3 in DNA: TGTGCCAGCAGCCAAGAATGGGGGACACATTCCTACGAGCAGTACTTC.

This clone has only one observation. The chain uses TRBV9 and TRBJ2-5; D possibly corresponds to TRBD2 (6 bases). V was pared by 4 bases and J by 5 bases, with 21 bases between. CDR1 and CDR2 from the germline V gene are SGDLS and YYNGEE. The CDR3 runs to 16 residues. DNA for the CDR3: TGTGCCAGCAGCCTGGGGGGTGCACCCCACGGGGAGACCCAGTACTTC. It translates to CASSLGGAPHGETQYF.

The chain is built from TRBV11-2 and TRBJ2-7; tentatively, D is TRBD2 (7 bases). Trimming removed 0 bases from V and 5 bases from J, with 14 bases in between. From germline, CDR1 is SGHAT and CDR2 FQNNGV. The CDR3 contains 15 residues. DNA for the CDR3: TGTGCCAGCAGCTTAGAATATCGGGGGGCTAACGAGCAGTACTTC. Protein product: CASSLEYRGANEQYF.

The J gene is TRBJ1-1, the V gene TRBV5-5, with D possibly TRBD1 on 5 matching bases. V shed 2 bases and J shed 1 base, with 9 bases lying between them. The CDR3 spans 14 residues. Germline CDR1 and CDR2: SGHKS and YYEKEE (reference sequence). For the CDR3, the DNA is TGTGCCAGCAGCTTCATGACAGCGAACACTGAAGCTTTCTTT. Translated, it gives CASSFMTANTEAFF.

J is TRBJ2-5 and V is TRBV9, with 7 bases fitting TRBD2. This CDR3 is 14 amino acids long. Germline V gives CDR1 SGDLS, CDR2 YYNGEE. V lost 3 bases to trimming and J lost 5 bases; unmatched junction nucleotides: 7. The CDR3 sequence is CASSASSGAETQYF. The DNA of the CDR3 is TGTGCCAGCAGCGCATCGAGCGGGGCGGAGACCCAGTACTTC.

The rearrangement links TRBV5-4 to TRBJ1-2, with 7 positions matching TRBD1. CDR1 and CDR2 from the germline V gene are SGHNT and YYREEE (reference sequence). The V segment lost 5 bases and the J segment 6 bases; nucleotides outside the gene matches: 13. The CDR3 totals 15 residues. In DNA, the CDR3 is TGTGCCAGCAGTACACTGATAGGGGGCGTGGATGGCTACACCTTC. This gives the protein CASSTLIGGVDGYTF.

The J gene is TRBJ2-4, the V gene TRBV21-1; TRBD1, the table's D call, lacks a check against the DNA. TRBV21-1 is noted as a pseudogene. This CDR3 has 15 amino acids. The CDR3 coding sequence is TGTGCCAGCACACAGGGAGTGAACGGCAAAAACATTCAGTACTTC. Residues: CASTQGVNGKNIQYF.

This chain links TRBV2 with TRBJ2-3; 11 bases are a match to TRBD1. CDR1 is SNHLY, CDR2 FYNNEI, per germline. CDR3 size: 16 residues. V lost 5 bases to trimming and J lost 5 bases; unmatched junction nucleotides: 9. CDR3 region: CASSPDRGLLKDTQYF. Written as DNA, the CDR3 is TGTGCCAGCAGTCCGGACAGGGGGCTATTAAAAGATACGCAGTATTTT.

This clone came up once. The J gene is TRBJ1-2, the V gene TRBV28; 7 bases align to TRBD1. After removal of 10 bases from V and 2 bases from J, the junction contained 10 bases not matched to a gene. The CDR3 sequence is 14 residues long. Germline-derived CDR1 and CDR2 are MDHEN and SYDVKM. CDR3 residues: CATLPGQFNYGYTF. CDR3 bases: TGTGCCACCCTGCCGGGACAGTTCAACTATGGCTACACCTTC.

This clone was recorded a few times. The chain has TRBV5-4 and TRBJ1-2; 7 nucleotides line up with TRBD1. Losses at the gene ends were 4 bases for V and 4 bases for J; bases not matched to a gene: 4. The CDR3 consists of 13 residues. CDR1 SGHNT and CDR2 YYREEE come from the germline V gene (reference sequence). The CDR3 region has the DNA TGTGCCAGCAGCGCCGGACAGGTCTATGGCTACACCTTC. It encodes CASSAGQVYGYTF.

The chain links TRBV7-8 to TRBJ1-6, with 8 bases identical to TRBD1. Germline lookup yields CDR1 SGHVS and CDR2 FQNEAQ. The V gene end was trimmed by 1 base and the J gene end by 0 bases; junction bases not matched to a gene: 5. The CDR3 covers 18 residues. CDR3 region: CASSLVGQESSYNSPLHF. In DNA form, the CDR3 reads TGTGCCAGCAGCTTAGTGGGACAGGAGAGCTCCTATAATTCACCCCTCCACTTT.

The chain is built from TRBV6-5 and TRBJ2-1; D may be TRBD2 (7 bases). The V end lost 4 bases, the J end lost 1 base, and 11 bases lay between the germline ends. The CDR3 contains 15 residues. Germline assignment: CDR1 MNHEY and CDR2 SVGAGI. CDR3 amino acids: CASSLQGGSYNEQFF. CDR3 nucleotides: TGTGCCAGCAGTTTACAGGGAGGGTCCTACAATGAGCAGTTCTTC.

V is TRBV15 and J is TRBJ1-5; 10 bases line up with TRBD1. Germline V gene sequence: CDR1 LNHNV, CDR2 YYDKDF (reference sequence). This CDR3 has 15 residues. V was clipped by 4 bases and J by 6 bases; unmatched bases: 6. The CDR3 sequence is CATSTWDRGIQPQHF. As DNA, the CDR3 is TGTGCCACCAGCACTTGGGACAGGGGTATTCAGCCCCAGCATTTT.